This TCR beta chain is from a study of identical twins. TCRdb re-called the 5' RACE reads with MiXCR, one entry per CDR3 protein. The table lists a few hundred thousand distinct CDR3 sequences, nearly 10% of them singletons. The CDR3 sequence is 15 residues long. V was clipped by 7 bases and J by 4 bases; unmatched bases: 6. CDR1 and CDR2 from the germline V gene are MDHEN and SYDVKM. These same records also appear under a second study, on yellow fever vaccine responses in identical twins.

The origin of this receptor is a woman between 18 and 29 years old in good health. This sequence joins TRBV28 and TRBJ2-7, with TRBD2 identical over 14 bases. Sequencing used PBMCs. The CDR3 here is CASKTGTSGSYEQYF. The CDR3 DNA reads as TGTGCCAGCAAGACCGGGACTAGCGGGAGTTACGAGCAGTACTTC.